The rows below give T cell receptor beta chains drawn from one sample of a study of shared clonotypes between healthy human individuals. Using immunoSEQ multiplex PCR, the repertoire was profiled, and TCRdb retains in-frame clones only, with some absent. The sample lists roughly 2.6 million clones, approximately 92% occurring once. Material for sequencing was naive CD4+ T cells sorted from blood. These receptors all stem from a man younger than 35 in good health. Both conserved end residues are part of each CDR3. D genes are given only for firm matches. Size is omitted from some rows. Given values are once, few, many or a class for expanded clones.

V,J,D,size,CDR3,DNA
TRBV7-9,TRBJ2-7,.,.,CASSPIVTPSYEQYF,TGTGCCAGCAGCCCCATCGTTACTCCCTCCTACGAGCAGTACTTC
TRBV6-5,TRBJ2-3,.,.,CASSYGTLGDTQYF,TGTGCCAGCAGTTACGGGACACTGGGGGATACGCAGTATTTT
TRBV5-4,TRBJ2-3,TRBD2,.,CASSRSGGDTDTQYF,TGTGCCAGCAGCCGTAGCGGGGGGGACACAGATACGCAGTATTTT
TRBV5-1,TRBJ1-1,.,.,CASSFKGNTEAFF,TGCGCCAGCAGCTTTAAGGGTAACACTGAAGCTTTCTTT
TRBV10-1,TRBJ2-5,TRBD2,.,CASTCPRLAGGSQETQYF,TGCGCCAGTACCTGTCCGCGACTAGCGGGGGGCTCTCAAGAGACCCAGTACTTC
TRBV10-3,TRBJ2-1,TRBD1,.,CAIRPGTGDNEQFF,TGTGCCATCAGGCCCGGGACAGGGGACAATGAGCAGTTCTTC
TRBV6-1,TRBJ2-3,.,.,CASKGSGRTDTQYF,TGTGCCAGCAAGGGTAGCGGTCGCACAGATACGCAGTATTTT
TRBV5-4,TRBJ1-3,.,.,CASSLGAADTIYF,TGTGCCAGCAGCTTGGGGGCAGCCGACACCATATATTTT
TRBV15,TRBJ1-1,TRBD1,.,CATSKRQGDTEAFF,TGTGCCACCAGCAAAAGACAGGGAGATACTGAAGCTTTCTTT
TRBV6-1,TRBJ1-5,.,.,CASSEGQPQHF,TGTGCCAGCAGCGAGGGCCAGCCCCAGCATTTT
TRBV6-5,TRBJ2-3,.,.,CASRDASDTQYF,TGTGCCAGCAGAGACGCTAGTGATACGCAGTATTTT
TRBV6-5,TRBJ2-1,TRBD2,.,CASSQTSGNNEQFF,TGTGCCAGCAGCCAGACTAGCGGCAACAATGAGCAGTTCTTC
TRBV27,TRBJ2-5,TRBD2,.,CASSFSGGQETQYF,TGTGCCAGCAGTTTCTCGGGGGGGCAAGAGACCCAGTACTTC
TRBV5-1,TRBJ2-7,TRBD2,few,CASSLLSGVYGEQYF,TGCGCCAGCAGCTTGCTAAGCGGGGTATACGGCGAGCAGTACTTC